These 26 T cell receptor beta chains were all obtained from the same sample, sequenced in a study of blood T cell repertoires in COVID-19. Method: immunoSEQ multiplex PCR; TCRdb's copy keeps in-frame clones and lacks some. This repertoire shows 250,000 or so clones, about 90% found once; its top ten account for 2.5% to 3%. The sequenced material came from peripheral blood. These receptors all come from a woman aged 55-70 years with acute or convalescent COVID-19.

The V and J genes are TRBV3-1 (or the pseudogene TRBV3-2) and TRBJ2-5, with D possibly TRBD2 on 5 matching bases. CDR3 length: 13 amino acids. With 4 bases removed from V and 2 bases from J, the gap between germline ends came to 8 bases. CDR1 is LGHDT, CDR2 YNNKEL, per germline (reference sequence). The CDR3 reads CASSPGIQETQYF. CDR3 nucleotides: TGTGCCAGCAGCCCGGGGATACAAGAGACCCAGTACTTC.

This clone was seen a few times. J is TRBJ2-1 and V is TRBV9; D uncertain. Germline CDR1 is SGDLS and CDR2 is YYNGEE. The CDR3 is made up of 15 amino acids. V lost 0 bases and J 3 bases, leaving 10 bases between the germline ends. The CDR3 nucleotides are TGTGCCAGCAGCGTAGCCCCCTACGTCTACAATGAGCAGTTCTTC. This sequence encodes CASSVAPYVYNEQFF.

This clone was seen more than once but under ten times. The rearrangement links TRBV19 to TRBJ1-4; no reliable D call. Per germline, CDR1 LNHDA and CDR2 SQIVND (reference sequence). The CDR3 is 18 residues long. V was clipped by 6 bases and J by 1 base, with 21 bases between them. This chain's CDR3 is CASRGSGISAGTNEKLFF. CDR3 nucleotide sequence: TGTGCCAGTAGAGGGAGTGGTATCAGCGCGGGAACTAATGAAAAACTGTTTTTT.

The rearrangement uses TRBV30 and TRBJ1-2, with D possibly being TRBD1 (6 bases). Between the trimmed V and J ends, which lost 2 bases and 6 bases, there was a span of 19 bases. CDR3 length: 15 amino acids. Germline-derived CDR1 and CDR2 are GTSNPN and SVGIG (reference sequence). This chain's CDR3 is CAWSRGQGIGDGYTF. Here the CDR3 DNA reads TGTGCCTGGAGTAGGGGTCAGGGGATAGGGGATGGCTACACCTTC.

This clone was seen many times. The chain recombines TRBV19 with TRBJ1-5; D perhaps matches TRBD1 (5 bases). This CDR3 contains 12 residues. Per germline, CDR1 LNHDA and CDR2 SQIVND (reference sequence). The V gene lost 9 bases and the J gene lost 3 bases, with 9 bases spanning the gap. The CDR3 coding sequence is TGTGCCAGCCGGGACTCCAATCAGCCCCAGCATTTT. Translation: CASRDSNQPQHF.

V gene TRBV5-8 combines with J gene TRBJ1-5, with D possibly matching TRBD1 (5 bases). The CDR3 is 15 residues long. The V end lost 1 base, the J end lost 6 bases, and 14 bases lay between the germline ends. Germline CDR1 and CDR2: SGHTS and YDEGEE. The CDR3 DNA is TGTGCCAGCAGCTTGTGGGCAGGGCCGGGTCAGCCCCAGCATTTT. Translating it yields CASSLWAGPGQPQHF.

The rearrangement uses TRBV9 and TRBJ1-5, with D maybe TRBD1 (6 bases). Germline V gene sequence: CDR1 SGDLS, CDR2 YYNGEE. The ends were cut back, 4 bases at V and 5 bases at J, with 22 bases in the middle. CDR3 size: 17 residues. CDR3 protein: CASSNAVIRQVHQPQHF. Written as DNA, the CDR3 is TGTGCCAGCAGCAACGCGGTAATTCGACAGGTACATCAGCCCCAGCATTTT.

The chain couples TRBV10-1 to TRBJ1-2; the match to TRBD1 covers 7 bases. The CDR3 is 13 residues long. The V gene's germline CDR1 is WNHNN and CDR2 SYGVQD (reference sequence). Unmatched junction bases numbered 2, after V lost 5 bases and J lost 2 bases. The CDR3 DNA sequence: TGCGCCAGCAGTCAGGACAGGAACTATGGCTACACCTTC. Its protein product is CASSQDRNYGYTF.

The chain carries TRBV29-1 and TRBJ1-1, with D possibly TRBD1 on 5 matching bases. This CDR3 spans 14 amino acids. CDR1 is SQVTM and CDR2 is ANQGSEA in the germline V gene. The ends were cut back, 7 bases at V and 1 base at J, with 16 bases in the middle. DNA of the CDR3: TGCAGCGCCGATCGGGGGGTGCCGAACACTGAAGCTTTCTTT. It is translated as CSADRGVPNTEAFF. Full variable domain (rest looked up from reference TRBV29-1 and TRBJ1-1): SAVISQKPSRDICQRGTSLTIQCQVDSQVTMMFWYRQQPGQSLTLIATANQGSEATYESGFVIDKFPISRPNLTFSTLTVSNMSPEDSSIYLCSADRGVPNTEAFFGQGTRLTVV.

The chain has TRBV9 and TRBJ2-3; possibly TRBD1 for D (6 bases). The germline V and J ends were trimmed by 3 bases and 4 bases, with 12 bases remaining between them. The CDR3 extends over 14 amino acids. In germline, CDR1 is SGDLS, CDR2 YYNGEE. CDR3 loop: CASSARGAPDTQYF. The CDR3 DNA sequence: TGTGCCAGCAGCGCCAGGGGTGCCCCAGATACGCAGTATTTT.

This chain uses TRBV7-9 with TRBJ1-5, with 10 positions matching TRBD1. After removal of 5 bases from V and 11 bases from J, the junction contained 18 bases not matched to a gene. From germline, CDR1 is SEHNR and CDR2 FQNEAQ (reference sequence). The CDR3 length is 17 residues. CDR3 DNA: TGTGCCAGCAGCCGAGAGGGGAGACAGGGGGCACCCAGGGCCCAGCATTTT. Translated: CASSREGRQGAPRAQHF.

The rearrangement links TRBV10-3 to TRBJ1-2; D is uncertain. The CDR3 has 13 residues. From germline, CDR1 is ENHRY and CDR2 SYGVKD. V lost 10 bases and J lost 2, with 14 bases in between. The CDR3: CATRITENYGYTF. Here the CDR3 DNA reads TGTGCCACCAGGATCACAGAGAACTATGGCTACACCTTC.

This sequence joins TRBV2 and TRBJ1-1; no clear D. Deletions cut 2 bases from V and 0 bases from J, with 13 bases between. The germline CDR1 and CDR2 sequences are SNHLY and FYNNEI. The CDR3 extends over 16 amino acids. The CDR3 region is CASSERDRELNTEAFF. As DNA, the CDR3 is TGTGCCAGCAGTGAAAGGGATCGGGAATTGAACACTGAAGCTTTCTTT.

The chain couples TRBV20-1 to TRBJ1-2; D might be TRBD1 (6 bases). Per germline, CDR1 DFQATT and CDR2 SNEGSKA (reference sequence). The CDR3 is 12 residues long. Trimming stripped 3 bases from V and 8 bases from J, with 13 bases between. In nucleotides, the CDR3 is TGCAGTGCTAGTGTGCAGGGGAACGGCTACACCTTC. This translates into CSASVQGNGYTF.

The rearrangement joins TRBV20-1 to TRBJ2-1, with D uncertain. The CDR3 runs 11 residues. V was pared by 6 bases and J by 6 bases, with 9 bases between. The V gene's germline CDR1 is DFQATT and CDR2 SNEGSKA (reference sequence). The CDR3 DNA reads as TGCAGTGCGGCAGGCGTCAATGAGCAGTTCTTC. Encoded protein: CSAAGVNEQFF.

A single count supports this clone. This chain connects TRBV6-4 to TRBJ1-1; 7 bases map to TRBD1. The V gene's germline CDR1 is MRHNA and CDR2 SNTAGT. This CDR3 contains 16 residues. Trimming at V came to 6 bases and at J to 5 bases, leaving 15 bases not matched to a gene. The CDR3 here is CASRDTGVPKGTEAFF. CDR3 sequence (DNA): TGTGCCAGCAGGGATACAGGGGTCCCGAAGGGGACTGAAGCTTTCTTT.

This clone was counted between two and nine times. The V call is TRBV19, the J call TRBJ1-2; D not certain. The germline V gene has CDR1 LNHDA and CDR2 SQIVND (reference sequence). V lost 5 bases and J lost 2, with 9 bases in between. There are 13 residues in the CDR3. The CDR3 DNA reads TGTGCCAGTAGTGCTGGACTGAACTATGGCTACACCTTC. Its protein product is CASSAGLNYGYTF.

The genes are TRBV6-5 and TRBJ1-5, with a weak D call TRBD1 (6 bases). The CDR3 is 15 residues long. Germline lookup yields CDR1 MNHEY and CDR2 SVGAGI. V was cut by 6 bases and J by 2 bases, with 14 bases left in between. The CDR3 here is CASRQGRMGNQPQHF. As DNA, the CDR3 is TGTGCCAGCAGACAGGGCCGGATGGGCAATCAGCCCCAGCATTTT.

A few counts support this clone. CDR3 loop: CASSLNTGLGEQYF. As DNA, the CDR3 is TGCGCCAGCAGCCTAAATACAGGTCTCGGGGAGCAGTACTTC. The rearrangement links TRBV5-1 to TRBJ2-7; D might be TRBD1 (5 bases). Trimming removed 4 bases from V and 7 bases from J, with 18 bases in between. Per the germline V gene, CDR1 is SGHRS and CDR2 is YFSETQ. The CDR3 spans 14 residues.

This CDR3 reads CSVEGQGLTYGYTF. The DNA for the CDR3 is TGCAGCGTTGAAGGGCAGGGCTTAACCTATGGCTACACCTTC. The V call is TRBV29-1, the J call TRBJ1-2; weak D call: TRBD1 (5 bases). The V end was cut by 1 base, the J end by 4 bases, with 13 bases between. The CDR3 has 14 amino acids. CDR1 and CDR2 (germline): SQVTM, ANQGSEA.

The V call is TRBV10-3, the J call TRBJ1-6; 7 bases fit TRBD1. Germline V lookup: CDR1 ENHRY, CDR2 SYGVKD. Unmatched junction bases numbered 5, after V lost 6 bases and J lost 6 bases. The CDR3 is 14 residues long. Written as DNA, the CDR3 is TGTGCCATCAGGGAACAGGGGTTTAATTCACCCCTCCACTTT. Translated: CAIREQGFNSPLHF.

CDR3 protein: CSASLGGGALEQYF. As DNA, the CDR3 is TGCAGTGCTAGTCTAGGCGGGGGGGCGCTCGAGCAGTACTTC. The V and J genes are TRBV20-1 and TRBJ2-7; the match to TRBD2 covers 9 bases. CDR1 DFQATT and CDR2 SNEGSKA come from the germline V gene (reference sequence). The V segment lost 3 bases and the J segment 6 bases; nucleotides outside the gene matches: 9. The CDR3 is 14 amino acids.

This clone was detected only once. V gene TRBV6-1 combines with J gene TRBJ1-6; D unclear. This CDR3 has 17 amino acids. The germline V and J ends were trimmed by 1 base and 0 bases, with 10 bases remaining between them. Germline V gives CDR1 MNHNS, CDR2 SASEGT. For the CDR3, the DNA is TGTGCCAGCAGTGAAGGGAGGCGTAGCTCCTATAATTCACCCCTCCACTTT. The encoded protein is CASSEGRRSSYNSPLHF.

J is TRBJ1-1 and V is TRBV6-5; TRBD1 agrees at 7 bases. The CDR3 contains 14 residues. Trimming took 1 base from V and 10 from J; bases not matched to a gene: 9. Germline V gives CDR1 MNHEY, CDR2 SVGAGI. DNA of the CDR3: TGTGCCAGCAGTTACTTAGCAGGGGGATCCGGAGCTTTCTTT. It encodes CASSYLAGGSGAFF.

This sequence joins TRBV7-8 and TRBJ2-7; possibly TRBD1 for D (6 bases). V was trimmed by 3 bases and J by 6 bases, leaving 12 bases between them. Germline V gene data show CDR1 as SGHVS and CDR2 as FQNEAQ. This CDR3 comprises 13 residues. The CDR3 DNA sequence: TGTGCCAGCAGCTTTATCGGACAGTTCGAGCAGTACTTC. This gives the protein CASSFIGQFEQYF.

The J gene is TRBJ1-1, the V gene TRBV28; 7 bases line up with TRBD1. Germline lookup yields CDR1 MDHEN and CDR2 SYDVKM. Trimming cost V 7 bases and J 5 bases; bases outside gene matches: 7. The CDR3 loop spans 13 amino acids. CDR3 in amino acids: CASIQTGRTEAFF. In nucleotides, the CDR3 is TGTGCCAGCATCCAGACAGGGCGGACTGAAGCTTTCTTT.